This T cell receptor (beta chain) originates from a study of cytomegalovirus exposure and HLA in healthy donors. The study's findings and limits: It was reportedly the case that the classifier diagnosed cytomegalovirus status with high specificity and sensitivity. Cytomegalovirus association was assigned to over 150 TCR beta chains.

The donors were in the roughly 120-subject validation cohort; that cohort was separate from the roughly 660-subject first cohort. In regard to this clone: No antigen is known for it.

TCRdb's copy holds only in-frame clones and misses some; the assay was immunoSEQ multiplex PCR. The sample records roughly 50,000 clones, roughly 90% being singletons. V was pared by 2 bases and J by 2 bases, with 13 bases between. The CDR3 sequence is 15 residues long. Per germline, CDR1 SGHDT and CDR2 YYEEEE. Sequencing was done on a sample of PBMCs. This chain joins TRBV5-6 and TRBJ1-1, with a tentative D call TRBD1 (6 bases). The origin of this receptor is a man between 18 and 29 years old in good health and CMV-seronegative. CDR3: CASSFIRTDNTEAFF. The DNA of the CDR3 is TGTGCCAGCAGCTTCATTCGGACAGATAACACTGAAGCTTTCTTT.